This T cell receptor (beta chain) was profiled in a study of vaccination and CD4 T cells after COVID-19. By share, this clonotype ranks as medium-sized. Its target is unknown. This CDR3 region has 16 residues. The V end was cut by 7 bases, the J end by 0 bases, with 18 bases between. At the Johns Hopkins FTIC core, DNA taken from cultured CD4+ T cells was sequenced by way of the Oncomine TCR Beta short-read assay. TCRdb independently ran MiXCR on the PCR reads; one entry per CDR3 protein. The sample lists around 2,400 distinct CDR3 sequences, 30% to 35% occurring once. Treatment indicated: roughly 11-day PBMC culture with coronavirus spike peptide pools or control peptides (ViraFEST assay).

The material sequenced was CD4+ T cells from blood, cultured in vitro. The chain recombines TRBV12-3 or TRBV12-4 with TRBJ1-2; the D gene is possibly TRBD1 (6 bases). The receptor was isolated from a human donor who had recovered from COVID-19. The CDR3 region has the DNA TGTGCCAGCACCAATTCCGGGACACATGCTAACTATGGCTACACCTTC. It translates to CASTNSGTHANYGYTF.